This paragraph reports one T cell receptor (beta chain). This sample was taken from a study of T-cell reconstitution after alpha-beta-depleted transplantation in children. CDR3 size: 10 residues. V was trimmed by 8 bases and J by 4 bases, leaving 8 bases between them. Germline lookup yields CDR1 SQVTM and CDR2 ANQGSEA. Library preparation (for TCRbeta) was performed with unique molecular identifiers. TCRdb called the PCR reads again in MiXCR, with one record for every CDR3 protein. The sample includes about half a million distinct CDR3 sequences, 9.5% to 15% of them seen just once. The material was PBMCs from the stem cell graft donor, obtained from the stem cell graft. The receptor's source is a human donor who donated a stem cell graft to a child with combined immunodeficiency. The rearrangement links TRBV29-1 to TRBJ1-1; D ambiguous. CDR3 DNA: TGCAGCTTTATGGGCACTGAAGCTTTCTTT. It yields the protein CSFMGTEAFF. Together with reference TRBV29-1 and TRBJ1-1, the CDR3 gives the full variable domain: SAVISQKPSRDICQRGTSLTIQCQVDSQVTMMFWYRQQPGQSLTLIATANQGSEATYESGFVIDKFPISRPNLTFSTLTVSNMSPEDSSIYLCSFMGTEAFFGQGTRLTVV.